This T cell receptor (beta chain) was found in a study of T cells after yellow fever vaccination (dated by TCRdb to between 2018 and 2020). Describing the broader study: Libraries from fractions with low cell numbers were prepared with the SMART-Seq v4 Ultra Low Input RNA kit. Bulk PBMC replicates and cell subsets were isolated from blood drawn at multiple timepoints before and after both primary and secondary immunization. Two healthy male donors made up the cohort, one aged 18 to 30 years and the other aged 30 to 39 years. To follow T-cell clones before and after both primary and booster YFV17D yellow fever vaccination, bulk TCR alpha and beta repertoires underwent longitudinal sequencing.

Data came from an Illumina NovaSeq 6000. Synthesis of TCR cDNA relied on 5'RACE template switching, a step that introduced a universal primer site along with unique molecular identifiers. cDNA synthesis was primed from both the TCR alpha and TCR beta constant segments. Libraries were amplified in two PCR steps, with sample barcodes and sequencing adapters added in the second step. Sequencing of libraries was done on Illumina HiSeq 2500 (2x100 bp) or NovaSeq (2x150 bp). The published analysis was carried out like this. Reads were demultiplexed and collapsed into UMI consensus sequences with MIGEC, and V(D)J alignment was performed with MiXCR. Vaccine-responding clonotypes were identified with edgeR using replicate PBMC samples, with FDR below 0.01 and a log2 fold change above 5 up to day 15 being required. Each bulk clonotype received a CD4 or CD8 identity based on whether the sequenced CD4 or CD8 repertoire contained that clonotype at higher abundance. TCRdb cleaned the public reads at Q25 with fastp, built clones with MiXCR and kept in-frame beta chains. Identical CDR3 proteins give one entry, which carries the most common genes and DNA. Here the V and J calls rest on TCRdb's processing, not on the authors' analysis. This sample has 250,000 to 300,000 distinct CDR3 sequences in its table, and around 5.3% of those were observed once. The top ten constitute under 3.5% of the sample.

This clonotype was counted at least ten times. It has no known antigen specificity. No base-level quality is on record; no much larger clone is a single base apart. The treatment or condition label, read with the paper, signifies: live attenuated yellow fever vaccine strain. PBMCs were isolated from peripheral blood using a standard Ficoll-Paque protocol. Dynabeads CD4 and CD8 positive selection kits were used to isolate the CD4 and CD8 T-cell fractions. TriZol was used to extract RNA from bulk PBMCs, from CD4 and CD8 fractions, and from dextramer-positive and dextramer-negative fractions. The paper as a whole reports these results and caveats: Computational filtering was needed because FACS-sorted repertoires could contain abundant contaminating clonotypes from the bulk population. A small share of clonotypes occurred in both CD4 and CD8 compartments, likely arising from convergent recombination. Only a couple of donors were included in the study, so the extent to which the findings can be generalized is limited. After the booster, most clones that had expanded after primary vaccination were detected again (around 96% of CD4 and over 75% of CD8), suggesting broad maintenance of memory. Compared with the primary T-cell response, the secondary T-cell response was faster but weaker, reaching its peak on day 5 rather than on day 15.

Taken from cysteine to phenylalanine, the CDR3 has 15 residues. Solely the CDR3 DNA is kept, with 45 bases framed from the first base. Trimming takes 2 bases off V and 5 bases off J; junction bases not matched to a gene: 8. Based on the germline V gene, the CDR1 and CDR2 sequences are ENHRY and SYGVKD. This TCR came from a man in his late teens or twenties who received the YFV17D yellow fever vaccine. The material sequenced was CD4+ T cells sorted from PBMCs, taken on the day of the yellow fever booster vaccination. Recombination connected TRBV10-3 to TRBJ1-2; 7 middle bases align to TRBD1. The nucleotide sequence is given as TGTGCCATCAGTGAGCCGGGGACAGACACTTATGGCTACACCTTC. Protein translation: CAISEPGTDTYGYTF.